A selection of T cell receptor beta chains follows, all from one sample in a study of vaccination effects on CD4 cells after COVID-19. Some clones are missing from TCRdb's copy, which holds only in-frame ones; the method was immunoSEQ multiplex PCR. The sample has tens of thousands of clones; 60% to 80% are singletons. Their target antigens are unknown. The sample consisted of CD4+ T cells from PBMCs cultured with HCoV-229E spike peptides, taken after COVID-19 vaccination. These TCRs come from a human donor who received a COVID-19 vaccine. Each CDR3 is given with its conserved first and last residue. Each record gives: D gene, V gene, clone size, J gene, CDR3 DNA, CDR3 protein. A D gene is named only where the DNA matches it firmly. Size is stated for part of the rows, as once, few or many counts, or as a class when the clone is expanded.

D: .; V: TRBV6-1; size: few; J: TRBJ2-7; DNA: TGTGCCAGCAGTGTAGCCGCCCCCCTAAGCTACGAGCAGTACTTC; CDR3: CASSVAAPLSYEQYF
D: TRBD1; V: TRBV5-6; size: .; J: TRBJ1-2; DNA: TGTGCCAGCAGCCACGGGACAGGAAAAGGCGGCTACACCTTC; CDR3: CASSHGTGKGGYTF
D: TRBD1; V: TRBV7-9; size: .; J: TRBJ1-3; DNA: TGTGCCAGCAGCGCGGGACAGGAGGAAGGAAACACCATATATTTT; CDR3: CASSAGQEEGNTIYF
D: TRBD1; V: TRBV4-1; size: few; J: TRBJ1-1; DNA: TGCGCCAGCAGCCAAACAGGGGGCGCGAACACTGAAGCTTTCTTT; CDR3: CASSQTGGANTEAFF
D: .; V: TRBV12-3/TRBV12-4; size: .; J: TRBJ2-3; DNA: .; CDR3: CASSLVGTGNHF
D: .; V: TRBV5-1; size: .; J: TRBJ1-2; DNA: TGCGCCAGCAGCTTGGTAGGGCAGGACGGTGATGGCTACACCTTC; CDR3: CASSLVGQDGDGYTF
D: .; V: TRBV6-2/TRBV6-3; size: .; J: TRBJ2-3; DNA: TGTGCCAGCAGTTACATAGCTGTCGGTCCAGATACGCAGTATTTT; CDR3: CASSYIAVGPDTQYF
D: .; V: TRBV20-1; size: .; J: TRBJ2-1; DNA: TGCAGTGCTAGACTAGTGGATGAGCAGTTCTTC; CDR3: CSARLVDEQFF
D: .; V: TRBV7-9; size: .; J: TRBJ1-2; DNA: TGTGCCAGCAGCTTAGAGGGCGGGCAGGCCTTC; CDR3: CASSLEGGQAF
D: TRBD2; V: TRBV11-2; size: .; J: TRBJ2-3; DNA: TGTGCCAGCAGCTTATTTAGCGGGGGGCGAACAGATACGCAGTATTTT; CDR3: CASSLFSGGRTDTQYF
D: .; V: TRBV5-1; size: .; J: TRBJ2-5; DNA: TGCGCCAGCAGCTTCCTTAGGAGGGAAGAGACCCAGTACTTC; CDR3: CASSFLRREETQYF
D: .; V: TRBV5-1; size: .; J: TRBJ1-1; DNA: TGCGCCAGCAGCTTGTCCCCAGGGGCGAGCACTGAAGCTTTCTTT; CDR3: CASSLSPGASTEAFF
D: TRBD2; V: TRBV7-9; size: .; J: TRBJ2-7; DNA: TGTGCCAGCAGCCCGGGGGCTAGCGGGGGTTCATACGAGCAGTACTTC; CDR3: CASSPGASGGSYEQYF
D: TRBD1; V: TRBV6-1; size: .; J: TRBJ1-2; DNA: TGTGCCAGCAGTGAAGTCTTAACAGGGGGTGGCTACACCTTC; CDR3: CASSEVLTGGGYTF
D: .; V: TRBV2; size: few; J: TRBJ1-6; DNA: TGTGCCAGCAGATCAGGGATAGGCTCACCCCTCCACTTT; CDR3: CASRSGIGSPLHF
D: .; V: TRBV2; size: .; J: TRBJ2-1; DNA: TGTGCCAGCAGTGCCACCAGGTCCTACAATGAGCAGTTCTTC; CDR3: CASSATRSYNEQFF
D: .; V: TRBV2; size: few; J: TRBJ1-3; DNA: TGTGCCAGCAGTCTAGAATATCGCTCTGGAAACACCATATATTTT; CDR3: CASSLEYRSGNTIYF
D: TRBD1; V: TRBV5-1; size: .; J: TRBJ2-3; DNA: TGCGCCAGCAGCCCGACCGGACAGGGGGCAATAACAGATACGCAGTATTTT; CDR3: CASSPTGQGAITDTQYF
D: TRBD1; V: TRBV5-1; size: .; J: TRBJ2-5; DNA: TGCGCCAGCAGCTTCTCCGGGACAGGGGCCGGGACCCAGTACTTC; CDR3: CASSFSGTGAGTQYF
D: .; V: TRBV29-1; size: .; J: TRBJ1-2; DNA: TGCAGCGTATGGGGTAACTATGGCTACACCTTC; CDR3: CSVWGNYGYTF
D: .; V: TRBV10-3; size: .; J: TRBJ2-1; DNA: TGTGCCATCGGAATACGGGAGTCAGGTGAGCAGTTCTTC; CDR3: CAIGIRESGEQFF
D: .; V: TRBV29-1; size: few; J: TRBJ2-7; DNA: TGCAGCGTTGGTGCCGCGCTCACCTACGAGCAGTACTTC; CDR3: CSVGAALTYEQYF
D: .; V: TRBV5-1; size: .; J: TRBJ1-3; DNA: TGCGCCAGCAGCTTTGAAGGGGCCCCTGGAAACACCATATATTTT; CDR3: CASSFEGAPGNTIYF
D: .; V: TRBV10-2; size: .; J: TRBJ1-6; DNA: TGCGCCAGCAGTCCCACCGATTATAATTCACCCCTCCACTTT; CDR3: CASSPTDYNSPLHF